Below are 18 T cell receptor beta chains sequenced from a single sample in a study of OX40 agonist ivuxolimab in advanced cancers. The data were produced by immunoSEQ multiplex PCR, yet TCRdb's version contains in-frame clones alone and is incomplete. The sample consists of about 67,000 clones, over 80% of them appearing once. Sequencing was performed on CD4+ or CD8+ T cells sorted from blood, taken in a trial of the OX40 agonist ivuxolimab. Receptors were obtained from an adult with an advanced solid tumor such as melanoma, head and neck, liver or kidney cancer.

The chain recombines TRBV12-5 with TRBJ2-3; a weak D match, TRBD2 (5 bases). In germline, CDR1 is LGHNT, CDR2 FRNRAP. CDR3 length equals 14 residues. Trimming stripped 6 bases from V and 2 bases from J, with 12 bases between. The CDR3 DNA sequence: TGTGCTAGTGGCCGGGGAGCGTACACAGATACGCAGTATTTT. Its protein is CASGRGAYTDTQYF.

The gene calls are TRBV11-2 and TRBJ2-7; D is perhaps TRBD1 (6 bases). In germline, CDR1 is SGHAT, CDR2 FQNNGV. The V and J ends lost 0 bases and 0 bases respectively, with 9 bases between them. This CDR3 is 15 amino acids long. CDR3 DNA: TGTGCCAGCAGCTTAGACAGGGACATCTCCTACGAGCAGTACTTC. Protein sequence: CASSLDRDISYEQYF.

The chain combines TRBV29-1 with TRBJ1-2; D ambiguous. The V gene lost 0 bases and the J gene lost 7 bases, with 21 bases spanning the gap. Germline CDR1 and CDR2: SQVTM and ANQGSEA. This CDR3 comprises 16 residues. The CDR3 loop reads CSVEDPQIIDRSGYTF. DNA of the CDR3: TGCAGCGTTGAAGATCCCCAAATCATAGATCGAAGTGGCTACACCTTC.

The chain employs TRBV15 and TRBJ1-2; no clear D gene. This CDR3 comprises 14 residues. V lost 1 base and J 5 bases, leaving 11 bases between the germline ends. The germline gives CDR1 LNHNV, CDR2 YYDKDF (reference sequence). CDR3 residues: CATSRARDTYGYTF. CDR3 nucleotides: TGTGCCACCAGCAGAGCCCGAGATACGTATGGCTACACCTTC.

This chain uses TRBV11-2 with TRBJ2-1, with a tentative D call TRBD1 (5 bases). This CDR3 has 13 residues. V was shortened by 5 bases and J by 12 bases, with 17 bases between the two germline ends. Germline CDR1 is SGHAT and CDR2 is FQNNGV. The CDR3 region is CASSTDSLRLQFF. For the CDR3, the DNA is TGTGCCAGCAGCACAGACAGCTTACGCCTGCAGTTCTTC.

V usage is TRBV14 and J usage is TRBJ1-3; the match to TRBD1 covers 7 bases. Per germline, CDR1 SGHDN and CDR2 FVKESK. CDR3 size: 16 residues. V shed 2 bases and J 0 bases; nucleotides not matched to a gene: 4. The CDR3 nucleotides read TGTGCCAGCAGCCAACCTGGGACAGTCTCTGGAAACACCATATATTTT. Encoded protein: CASSQPGTVSGNTIYF.

The V and J genes are TRBV18 and TRBJ1-1; TRBD1 aligns across 9 bases. Trimming at V came to 1 base and at J to 3 bases, leaving 6 bases not matched to a gene. The germline gives CDR1 KGHSH, CDR2 LQKENI. CDR3 length: 16 residues. Written as DNA, the CDR3 is TGTGCCAGCTCACCACGACAGGGGGGTTCGGACACTGAAGCTTTCTTT. Amino acids: CASSPRQGGSDTEAFF. Complete variable domain (other parts from reference TRBV18 and TRBJ1-1): NAGVMQNPRHLVRRRGQEARLRCSPMKGHSHVYWYRQLPEEGLKFMVYLQKENIIDESGMPKERFSAEFPKEGPSILRIQQVVRGDSAAYFCASSPRQGGSDTEAFFGQGTRLTVV.

The chain links TRBV5-8 to TRBJ2-3, with 10 bases that match TRBD2. Germline V gene lookup returns CDR1 SGHTS and CDR2 YDEGEE. The CDR3 contains 16 residues. Losses at the gene ends were 0 bases for V and 3 bases for J; bases not matched to a gene: 4. The CDR3: CASSLASGSTTDTQYF. The DNA for the CDR3 is TGTGCCAGCAGCTTGGCTAGCGGGAGTACAACAGATACGCAGTATTTT.

V is TRBV27 and J is TRBJ2-3; D ambiguous. Trimming took off 0 bases at V and 3 bases at J, with 7 bases between the two ends. This CDR3 contains 14 residues. From germline, CDR1 is MNHEY and CDR2 SMNVEV (reference sequence). CDR3 bases: TGTGCCAGCAGTTTATCTCAGCCTACAGATACGCAGTATTTT. Protein product: CASSLSQPTDTQYF.

As concerns this clone: The sample has other DNA sequences that encode this CDR3 too. J is TRBJ2-3 and V is TRBV7-9; D is uncertain. The V end lost 2 bases, the J end lost 0 bases, and 0 bases lay between the germline ends. Germline CDR1 SEHNR, CDR2 FQNEAQ (reference sequence). The CDR3 runs 12 residues. The CDR3 sequence: CASSLSTDTQYF. The CDR3 coding sequence is TGTGCCAGCAGCTTAAGCACAGATACGCAGTATTTT.

The V gene is TRBV27, the J gene TRBJ2-2; 9 bases are a match to TRBD2. The CDR3 is 17 residues long. Germline loops: CDR1 MNHEY, CDR2 SMNVEV (reference sequence). The ends lost 6 bases at V and 3 bases at J; junction bases unmatched: 11. For the CDR3, the DNA is TGTGCCAGCAGCCTCAAACCGACTAGCGGATACACCGGGGAGCTGTTTTTT. As protein: CASSLKPTSGYTGELFF.

The chain is built from TRBV30 and TRBJ2-3, with 9 bases aligning to TRBD2. V trimming: 3 bases; J trimming: 2 bases; junction bases outside the gene matches: 9. CDR3 length: 16 residues. Germline-derived CDR1 and CDR2 are GTSNPN and SVGIG (reference sequence). The chain's CDR3 is CAWSAGLALTTDTQYF. CDR3 DNA sequence: TGTGCCTGGAGCGCGGGACTAGCTTTAACCACAGATACGCAGTATTTT.

V usage is TRBV9 and J usage is TRBJ1-4; 8 nucleotides line up with TRBD1. The junction had 9 bases not matched to a gene; V was cut back by 5 bases and J by 3 bases. The CDR3 runs 16 residues. Germline V gene data show CDR1 as SGDLS and CDR2 as YYNGEE. CDR3 amino acids: CASSFRQGLANEKLFF. The DNA of the CDR3 is TGTGCCAGCAGTTTCCGACAGGGGTTGGCTAATGAAAAACTGTTTTTT. The variable domain in full, completed from reference TRBV9 and TRBJ1-4, reads DSGVTQTPKHLITATGQRVTLRCSPRSGDLSVYWYQQSLDQGLQFLIQYYNGEERAKGNILERFSAQQFPDLHSELNLSSLELGDSALYFCASSFRQGLANEKLFFGSGTQLSVL.

The gene calls are TRBV9 and TRBJ2-1; 11 nucleotides line up with TRBD2. J was trimmed by 7 bases and V by 4 bases; bases with no gene match: 10. The germline CDR1 and CDR2 sequences are SGDLS and YYNGEE. The CDR3 runs to 16 residues. The CDR3 here is CASSPRLAGKFNEQFF. The CDR3 nucleotides read TGTGCCAGCAGCCCTAGACTAGCGGGAAAGTTTAATGAGCAGTTCTTC.

The chain employs TRBV9 and TRBJ2-1, with D possibly TRBD2 on 6 matching bases. The length of the CDR3 is 16 residues. V was cut by 0 bases and J by 7 bases, with 17 bases left in between. CDR1 is SGDLS, CDR2 YYNGEE, per germline. The CDR3 DNA reads as TGTGCCAGCAGCGTAGATGGAGGGAGCGGTATGAATGAGCAGTTCTTC. Encoded protein: CASSVDGGSGMNEQFF.

The chain carries TRBV5-6 and TRBJ2-5, with TRBD2 as a possible D gene (6 bases). The V gene lost 3 bases and the J gene lost 0 bases, with 15 bases spanning the gap. The CDR3 contains 16 residues. Germline-derived CDR1 and CDR2 are SGHDT and YYEEEE. The DNA for the CDR3 is TGTGCCAGCAGCTGGCTGGGGGACTTGTACCAAGAGACCCAGTACTTC. Amino acids: CASSWLGDLYQETQYF.

V usage is TRBV20-1 and J usage is TRBJ2-7, with D possibly matching TRBD1 (5 bases). The length of the CDR3 is 11 residues. The V gene's germline CDR1 is DFQATT and CDR2 SNEGSKA (reference sequence). The V end lost 5 bases, the J end lost 3 bases, and 8 bases lay between the germline ends. The CDR3 reads CSAPDSYEQYF. The CDR3 nucleotides read TGCAGTGCTCCAGACAGCTACGAGCAGTACTTC.

J is TRBJ2-7 and V is TRBV6-5; TRBD1 might be the D (6 bases). Trimming shortened V by 7 bases and J by 1 base, and 11 bases separated the two germline ends. Germline loops: CDR1 MNHEY, CDR2 SVGAGI. The CDR3 contains 13 residues. The CDR3 bases are TGTGCCAGCAAGCAGGGACATTCCTACGAGCAGTACTTC. Translating it yields CASKQGHSYEQYF.